Following are 18 T cell receptor beta chains from one sample sequenced in a study of blood T cells in healthy people across ages. For the second PCR, which ran for roughly 6 to 12 cycles, a sample-barcoded 5' primer and a J-beta primer mix were used. TCRdb re-analysed the 5' RACE reads in MiXCR, keeping a single row per CDR3 protein. Here the sample spans about 780,000 distinct CDR3 sequences, roughly 24% being singletons. Another study also made use of these data, one on T cells of mothers and their children.

Material: blood. These receptors were obtained from a boy between 5 and 17 years old in good health.

This clonotype was picked up a small number of times. Relative to the germline gene, one junction end is altered; a read error may explain this. This chain uses TRBV2 with TRBJ2-3; D gene uncertain. CDR1 SNHLY and CDR2 FYNNEI come from the germline V gene. The CDR3 contains 13 residues. This CDR3 reads CASSGGSPDTQCF. The CDR3 DNA reads as TGTGCCAGCAGTGGAGGATCCCCCGATACGCAGTGTTTT.

This clonotype was counted between two and nine times. V gene TRBV7-2 combines with J gene TRBJ2-5; 9 nucleotides align to TRBD2. The J call is in doubt because the DNA end fits TRBJ2-1 better. Per germline, CDR1 SGHTA and CDR2 FQGNSA. The CDR3 covers 16 residues. The CDR3 here is CASSWALAGVYNEQFF. The CDR3 DNA sequence: TGTGCCAGCAGCTGGGCTTTAGCGGGGGTCTACAATGAGCAGTTCTTC.

This clonotype was recorded a few times. This chain links TRBV15 with TRBJ1-2; 9 nucleotides line up with TRBD1. The CDR3 is 16 amino acids. Germline V lookup: CDR1 LNHNV, CDR2 YYDKDF (reference sequence). V lost 3 bases to trimming and J lost 6 bases; unmatched junction nucleotides: 11. The DNA for the CDR3 is TGTGCCACCAGCAGGGTCGGGACAGGGAGTAAGGATGGCTACACCTTC. Its protein product is CATSRVGTGSKDGYTF.

This clonotype turned up a few times. The chain employs TRBV19 and TRBJ2-1, with D uncertain. The V gene's germline CDR1 is LNHDA and CDR2 SQIVND (reference sequence). CDR3 length equals 16 residues. V shed 2 bases and J shed 0 bases, with 11 bases lying between them. The CDR3: CASSIWRRSSYNEQFF. Here the CDR3 DNA reads TGTGCCAGTAGTATATGGCGGCGATCCTCCTACAATGAGCAGTTCTTC.

The sample holds a few counts of this clonotype. A read error may account for a junction end that differs from germline. J is TRBJ2-1 and V is TRBV2; 11 bases line up with TRBD2. Germline loops: CDR1 SNHLY, CDR2 FYNNEI. The CDR3 has 15 amino acids. The DNA of the CDR3 is TGTGCTAGCAAGCTACTAGCGGGGGTATGGAATGAGCAGTTCTTC. Protein sequence: CASKLLAGVWNEQFF.

This clonotype was counted only a few times. This chain connects TRBV4-2 to TRBJ2-4, with D uncertain. The CDR3 consists of 15 residues. Germline values: CDR1 LGHNA, CDR2 YNFKEQ. Trimming removed 4 bases from V and 3 bases from J, with 13 bases in between. CDR3 sequence (DNA): TGTGCCAGCAGCCTCCCGGCTGAGAACAAAAACATTCAGTACTTC. Translation gives CASSLPAENKNIQYF.

A few counts support this clonotype. The chain recombines TRBV28 with TRBJ1-2; D is unresolved. The germline CDR1 and CDR2 sequences are MDHEN and SYDVKM. The germline V and J ends were trimmed by 1 base and 0 bases, with 18 bases remaining between them. The CDR3 covers 18 residues. For the CDR3, the DNA is TGTGCCAGCAGTTTATCCCTATTCGTATCCAATACTAACTATGGCTACACCTTC. Residues: CASSLSLFVSNTNYGYTF.

This chain uses TRBV19 with TRBJ2-2, with TRBD2 matching 8 bases. CDR1 is LNHDA and CDR2 is SQIVND in the germline V gene (reference sequence). V was clipped by 5 bases and J by 1 base; unmatched bases: 9. The CDR3 extends over 17 amino acids. CDR3 nucleotides: TGTGCCAGTAGTGGAGCTAGCGGGCTCCTGAACACCGGGGAGCTGTTTTTT. It is translated as CASSGASGLLNTGELFF.

The chain is built from TRBV3-1 and TRBJ2-5; 11 positions agree with TRBD2. The CDR3 totals 16 residues. V lost 6 bases to trimming and J lost 1 base; unmatched junction nucleotides: 7. Per germline, CDR1 LGHDT and CDR2 YNNKEL (reference sequence). For the CDR3, the DNA is TGTGCCAGCAGTAAACGACTAGCGGGGTTCCAAGAGACCCAGTACTTC. Its protein is CASSKRLAGFQETQYF.

V usage is TRBV28 and J usage is TRBJ2-3; TRBD2 matches at 9 bases. This CDR3 region has 16 residues. CDR1 and CDR2 from the germline V gene are MDHEN and SYDVKM. V was clipped by 6 bases and J by 3 bases; unmatched bases: 10. Here the CDR3 reads CASSDLSGRVTDTQYF. In DNA, the CDR3 is TGTGCCAGCAGCGATCTTAGCGGGAGAGTAACAGATACGCAGTATTTT.

As DNA, the CDR3 is TGTGCCAGCAGGCCCCCGCGGGGGGGTAACGAGCAGTACTTC. It is translated as CASRPPRGGNEQYF. The chain joins TRBV6-2 or TRBV6-3 to TRBJ2-7; TRBD2 aligns across 9 bases. The CDR3 is made up of 14 amino acids. Losses at the gene ends were 6 bases for V and 5 bases for J; bases not matched to a gene: 8. From germline, CDR1 is MNHEY and CDR2 SVGEGT.

The V call is TRBV7-9, the J call TRBJ1-1; D is uncertain. Trimming removed 5 bases at V and 1 base at J, with 14 bases between. Per the germline V gene, CDR1 is SEHNR and CDR2 is FQNEAQ (reference sequence). The CDR3 is 15 residues long. The CDR3 coding sequence is TGTGCCAGCAGCGCCCGGTACCGCCCGAACACTGAAGCTTTCTTT. Translating it yields CASSARYRPNTEAFF. Combining the CDR3 with reference TRBV7-9 and TRBJ1-1 gives the whole variable domain DTGVSQNPRHKITKRGQNVTFRCDPISEHNRLYWYRQTLGQGPEFLTYFQNEAQLEKSRLLSDRFSAERPKGSFSTLEIQRTEQGDSAMYLCASSARYRPNTEAFFGQGTRLTVV.

This clonotype was observed a handful of times. V gene TRBV11-2 combines with J gene TRBJ1-4, with D uncertain. The CDR3 consists of 14 residues. The ends were cut back, 5 bases at V and 7 bases at J, with 14 bases in the middle. CDR1 SGHAT and CDR2 FQNNGV come from the germline V gene. This chain's CDR3 is CASSPGTSGEKLFF. The CDR3, as DNA: TGTGCCAGCAGCCCGGGTACTTCAGGTGAAAAACTGTTTTTT. Full variable domain (remainder filled in from reference TRBV11-2 and TRBJ1-4): EAGVAQSPRYKIIEKRQSVAFWCNPISGHATLYWYQQILGQGPKLLIQFQNNGVVDDSQLPKDRFSAERLKGVDSTLKIQPAKLEDSAVYLCASSPGTSGEKLFFGSGTQLSVL.

This clonotype turned up a few times. V is TRBV11-2 and J is TRBJ2-7; 8 bases align to TRBD1. Germline trimming cut 4 bases from V and 3 bases from J; bases unmatched to any gene: 5. Per germline, CDR1 SGHAT and CDR2 FQNNGV. The CDR3 contains 14 residues. The CDR3 DNA reads TGTGCCAGCAGCTCTACACAGGGGGGCTACGAGCAGTACTTC. This sequence encodes CASSSTQGGYEQYF.

The chain joins TRBV30 to TRBJ2-5; D is unclear. The germline CDR1 and CDR2 sequences are GTSNPN and SVGIG (reference sequence). CDR3 length: 13 residues. In nucleotides, the CDR3 is TGTGGGACGGGCAGGTCCACCCAAGAGACCCAGTACTTC. Translating gives CGTGRSTQETQYF.

This rearrangement joins TRBV6-5 to TRBJ2-3; D remains unclear. V was clipped by 2 bases and J by 7 bases, with 10 bases between them. This CDR3 has 13 residues. Per germline, CDR1 MNHEY and CDR2 SVGAGI. This chain's CDR3 is CASSYASPHTQYF. The CDR3, as DNA: TGTGCCAGCAGTTACGCTTCCCCTCATACGCAGTATTTT.

This clonotype showed up just a few times. This chain connects TRBV20-1 to TRBJ2-1, with D uncertain. Germline V gene lookup returns CDR1 DFQATT and CDR2 SNEGSKA (reference sequence). This CDR3 spans 11 amino acids. V shed 5 bases and J shed 4 bases, with 6 bases lying between them. CDR3 in amino acids: CSALSYNEQFF. The CDR3 DNA reads TGCAGTGCTCTGAGTTACAATGAGCAGTTCTTC.

This chain joins TRBV29-1 and TRBJ2-3, with TRBD2 matching over 10 bases. With V trimmed by 3 bases and J by 0 bases, 9 bases remained unmatched. The CDR3 sequence is 17 residues long. Germline V gene data show CDR1 as SQVTM and CDR2 as ANQGSEA. The CDR3 nucleotides are TGCAGCGTTGAGGGACTAGCGAACCCTACTAGCACAGATACGCAGTATTTT. It translates to CSVEGLANPTSTDTQYF.